Listed below are T cell receptor beta chains from one sample, sequenced in a study of control samples from healthy donors and cancer patients. The method was immunoSEQ multiplex PCR; TCRdb's version includes in-frame clones alone and lacks a portion of them. The sample includes 90,000 to 100,000 clones, roughly 83% of them seen just once. Input material: blood. The receptors derive from a woman aged 30 to 39 in good health. Both conserved end residues are part of each CDR3. Each record gives: V gene, J gene, clone size, D gene, CDR3 protein, CDR3 DNA. D genes are given only for firm matches. The size field is filled for only some rows; it gives once, few, many or a size class.

TRBV5-4	TRBJ2-1	few	TRBD2	CASSRTGTRGNEQFF	TGTGCCAGCAGCCGGACCGGGACTAGGGGCAATGAGCAGTTCTTC
TRBV5-4	TRBJ2-5	NA	TRBD2	CASSSKLAGSMETQYF	TGTGCCAGCAGCTCCAAACTAGCGGGATCGATGGAGACCCAGTACTTC
TRBV18	TRBJ2-1	NA	NA	CASSPIIGTSYNEQFF	TGTGCCAGCTCACCAATTATCGGGACGTCTTACAATGAGCAGTTCTTC
TRBV5-1	TRBJ1-2	NA	TRBD1	CASSLATGGYYGYTF	TGCGCCAGCAGCTTGGCGACAGGGGGGTACTATGGCTACACCTTC
TRBV7-3	TRBJ1-1	NA	NA	CASSLTRVNTEAFF	TGTGCCAGCAGCTTAACCCGGGTGAACACTGAAGCTTTCTTT
TRBV7-2	TRBJ1-5	NA	TRBD1	CASSLDRTGGQPQHF	TGTGCCAGCAGCTTAGACCGGACAGGGGGTCAGCCCCAGCATTTT
TRBV12-3/TRBV12-4	TRBJ1-2	NA	NA	CASSFMGGYTF	TGTGCCAGCAGTTTTATGGGTGGCTACACCTTC
TRBV5-8	TRBJ2-3	NA	TRBD2	CASSRGLAGATDTQYF	TGTGCCAGCAGCAGGGGACTAGCGGGGGCCACAGATACGCAGTATTTT
TRBV11-2	TRBJ2-5	NA	NA	CASSLSGGRETQYF	TGTGCCAGCAGCTTATCTGGGGGCCGAGAGACCCAGTACTTC
TRBV19	TRBJ1-1	NA	NA	CASRWLNTEAFF	TGTGCCAGTAGGTGGCTAAACACTGAAGCTTTCTTT
TRBV12-3/TRBV12-4	TRBJ1-2	once	TRBD1	CASSSRGTYGYTF	TGTGCCAGCAGCTCCAGGGGGACCTATGGCTACACCTTC
TRBV29-1	TRBJ2-1	once	NA	CSVEDSGNRYNEQFF	TGCAGCGTTGAAGACAGTGGGAACAGATACAATGAGCAGTTCTTC
TRBV9	TRBJ2-7	once	TRBD2	CASSVGFTAGGQYF	TGTGCCAGCAGCGTGGGTTTTACGGCGGGGGGACAGTACTTC
TRBV5-8	TRBJ1-3	NA	NA	CASSLEVRGPGNTIYF	TGTGCCAGCAGCTTGGAAGTCAGGGGACCTGGAAACACCATATATTTT
TRBV6-5	TRBJ1-3	NA	NA	CASSYLQGVSGNTIYF	TGTGCCAGCAGTTACTTACAGGGAGTCTCTGGAAACACCATATATTTT
TRBV7-8	TRBJ2-7	once	NA	CASSLGGRTEQYF	TGTGCCAGCAGCTTAGGGGGACGAACCGAGCAGTACTTC
TRBV29-1	TRBJ1-2	NA	NA	CSVVGRNYGYTF	TGCAGCGTTGTCGGGCGGAACTATGGCTACACCTTC
TRBV5-1	TRBJ1-4	NA	NA	CASSGTTEKLFF	TGCGCCAGCAGCGGAACAACTGAAAAACTGTTTTTT
TRBV5-6	TRBJ1-2	NA	NA	CASSLIRGGYGYTF	TGTGCCAGCAGCTTGATCCGGGGAGGCTATGGCTACACCTTC
TRBV19	TRBJ1-1	NA	TRBD1	CASRSWGQGNTEAFF	TGTGCCAGTAGATCGTGGGGACAGGGGAACACTGAAGCTTTCTTT
TRBV5-1	TRBJ1-4	NA	TRBD1	CASSLGGGTEKLFF	TGCGCCAGCAGCTTGGGAGGGGGCACTGAAAAACTGTTTTTT
TRBV19	TRBJ2-3	NA	TRBD2	CASSALAGGLTDTQYF	TGTGCCAGTAGTGCACTAGCGGGGGGTCTCACAGATACGCAGTATTTT